In this sample, the clone carrying this T cell receptor (beta chain) turned up many times. What it binds is not known. Input was about a million sorted T cells, either CD4+ or CD8+. The sample comes from a study of neurological immune-mediated disorders. Study-wide points: Private repertoires in all groups were suggested, as expanded clones shared no CDR3 amino acid sequences across subjects.

TCRdb reanalysed the 5' RACE reads using MiXCR and keeps one entry per CDR3 protein. The sample has some 20,000 distinct CDR3 sequences; roughly 15% are singletons. This TCR was sampled from a woman in her sixties with HTLV-1-associated myelopathy (HAM/TSP). Sequencing was done on a sample of CD4+ T cells from blood.

CDR3 protein: CASSRLTTNTGELFF. CDR3 coding DNA: TGTGCCAGCAGCCGACTTACAACGAACACCGGGGAGCTGTTTTTT. This sequence joins TRBV12-3 or TRBV12-4 and TRBJ2-2; unclear D gene. The CDR3 consists of 15 residues. Trimming cost V 6 bases and J 0 bases, with 11 bases left between them.